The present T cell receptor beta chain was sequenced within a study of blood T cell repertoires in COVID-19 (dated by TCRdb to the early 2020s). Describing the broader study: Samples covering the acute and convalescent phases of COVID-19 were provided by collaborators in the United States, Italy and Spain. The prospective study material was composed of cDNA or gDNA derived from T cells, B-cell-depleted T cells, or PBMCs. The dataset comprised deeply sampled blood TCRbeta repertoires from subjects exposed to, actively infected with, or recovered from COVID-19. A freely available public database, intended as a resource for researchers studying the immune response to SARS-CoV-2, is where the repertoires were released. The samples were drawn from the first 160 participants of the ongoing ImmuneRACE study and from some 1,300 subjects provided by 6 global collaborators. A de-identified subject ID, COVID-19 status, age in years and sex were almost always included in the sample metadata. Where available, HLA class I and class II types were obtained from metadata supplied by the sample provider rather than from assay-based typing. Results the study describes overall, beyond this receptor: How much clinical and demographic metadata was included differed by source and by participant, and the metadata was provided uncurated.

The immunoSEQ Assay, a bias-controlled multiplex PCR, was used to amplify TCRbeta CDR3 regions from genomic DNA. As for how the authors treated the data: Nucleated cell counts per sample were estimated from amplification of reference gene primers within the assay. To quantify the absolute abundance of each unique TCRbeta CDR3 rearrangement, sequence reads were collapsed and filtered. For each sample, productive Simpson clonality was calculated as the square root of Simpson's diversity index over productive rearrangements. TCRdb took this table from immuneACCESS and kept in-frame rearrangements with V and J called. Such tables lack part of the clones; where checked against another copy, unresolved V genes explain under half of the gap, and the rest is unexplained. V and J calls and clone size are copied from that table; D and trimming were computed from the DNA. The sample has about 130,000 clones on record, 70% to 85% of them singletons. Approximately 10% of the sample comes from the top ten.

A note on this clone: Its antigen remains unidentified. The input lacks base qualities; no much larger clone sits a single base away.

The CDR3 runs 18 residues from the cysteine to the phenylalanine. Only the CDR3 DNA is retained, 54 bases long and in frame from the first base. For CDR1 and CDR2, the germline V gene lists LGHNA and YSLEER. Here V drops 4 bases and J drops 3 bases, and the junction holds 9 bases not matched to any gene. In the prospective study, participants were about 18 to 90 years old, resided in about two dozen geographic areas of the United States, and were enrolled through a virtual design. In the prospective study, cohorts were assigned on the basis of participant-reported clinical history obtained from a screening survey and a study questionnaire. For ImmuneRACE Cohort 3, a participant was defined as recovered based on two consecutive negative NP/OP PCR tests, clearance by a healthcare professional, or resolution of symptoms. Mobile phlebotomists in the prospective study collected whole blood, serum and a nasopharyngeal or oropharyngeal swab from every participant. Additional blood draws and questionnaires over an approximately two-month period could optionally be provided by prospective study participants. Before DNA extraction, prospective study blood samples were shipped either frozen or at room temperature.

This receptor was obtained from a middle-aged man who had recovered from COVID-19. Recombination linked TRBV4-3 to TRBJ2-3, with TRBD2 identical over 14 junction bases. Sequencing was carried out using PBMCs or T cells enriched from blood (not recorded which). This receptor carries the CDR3 CASSLRSTSGGATDTQYF. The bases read TGCGCCAGCAGCCTAAGATCGACTAGCGGGGGGGCGACAGATACGCAGTATTTT.